A selection of T cell receptor beta chains follows, all from one sample in a study of blood T cell repertoires in COVID-19. TCRdb keeps only in-frame clones here, not all; method: immunoSEQ multiplex PCR. This sample yields approximately 260,000 clones, of which 80% to 90% are seen a single time; roughly 11% belongs to the top ten. Sequences were obtained from peripheral blood. Receptor source: a woman in her sixties or seventies with acute or convalescent COVID-19. Each CDR3 is given with its conserved first and last residue. Fields, in order: D gene, CDR3 length, V gene, J gene, clone size, CDR3 protein, CDR3 DNA. A D gene is named only where the DNA matches it firmly. Rows may omit the clone size; those that give it use once, few, many or a size class.

d_call: .; cdr3_length: 14; v_call: TRBV5-4; j_call: TRBJ2-7; clone_size: .; cdr3_aa: CASSPGTRVYEQYF; cdr3_nt: TGTGCCAGCAGCCCCGGGACTCGCGTTTACGAGCAGTACTTC
d_call: .; cdr3_length: 14; v_call: TRBV6-5; j_call: TRBJ1-3; clone_size: .; cdr3_aa: CASGIGVSGNTIYF; cdr3_nt: TGTGCCAGCGGGATAGGGGTCTCTGGAAACACCATATATTTT
d_call: .; cdr3_length: 14; v_call: TRBV6-5; j_call: TRBJ1-1; clone_size: .; cdr3_aa: CASSYSETHTEAFF; cdr3_nt: TGTGCCAGCAGTTACTCAGAGACTCACACTGAAGCTTTCTTT
d_call: .; cdr3_length: 16; v_call: TRBV30; j_call: TRBJ1-1; clone_size: .; cdr3_aa: CAWSVRGGPPNTEAFF; cdr3_nt: TGTGCCTGGAGTGTGCGTGGGGGCCCTCCGAACACTGAAGCTTTCTTT
d_call: .; cdr3_length: 13; v_call: TRBV2; j_call: TRBJ1-2; clone_size: .; cdr3_aa: CATTKGQRNGYTF; cdr3_nt: TGTGCCACCACCAAAGGACAGAGAAATGGCTACACCTTC
d_call: .; cdr3_length: 16; v_call: TRBV5-4; j_call: TRBJ2-3; clone_size: .; cdr3_aa: CASSLEFSGTRAEQYF; cdr3_nt: TGTGCCAGCAGCTTGGAATTTTCGGGGACAAGGGCCGAGCAGTATTTT
d_call: .; cdr3_length: 12; v_call: TRBV18; j_call: TRBJ1-6; clone_size: once; cdr3_aa: CASSQGNSPLHF; cdr3_nt: TGTGCCAGCTCACAGGGGAATTCACCCCTCCACTTT
d_call: TRBD2; cdr3_length: 18; v_call: TRBV19; j_call: TRBJ2-1; clone_size: .; cdr3_aa: CASSRERVAGTTYNEQFF; cdr3_nt: TGTGCCAGTAGTAGGGAGCGCGTAGCAGGGACTACCTACAATGAGCAGTTCTTC
d_call: .; cdr3_length: 14; v_call: TRBV4-1; j_call: TRBJ2-4; clone_size: .; cdr3_aa: CASSPGEAKNIQYF; cdr3_nt: TGCGCCAGCAGCCCGGGGGAGGCCAAAAACATTCAGTACTTC
d_call: .; cdr3_length: 15; v_call: TRBV6-6; j_call: TRBJ1-3; clone_size: .; cdr3_aa: CASSYRTSSGNTIYF; cdr3_nt: TGTGCCAGCAGTTACCGGACAAGCTCTGGAAACACCATATATTTT
d_call: .; cdr3_length: 12; v_call: TRBV2; j_call: TRBJ1-5; clone_size: .; cdr3_aa: CASKEQGQPQHF; cdr3_nt: TGTGCCAGCAAAGAACAGGGCCAGCCCCAGCATTTT
d_call: .; cdr3_length: 14; v_call: TRBV6-6; j_call: TRBJ1-2; clone_size: .; cdr3_aa: CASSRRGLDYGYTF; cdr3_nt: TGTGCCAGCAGCCGCAGGGGATTGGACTATGGCTACACCTTC
d_call: .; cdr3_length: 15; v_call: TRBV4-1; j_call: TRBJ1-2; clone_size: .; cdr3_aa: CASSQDAGINYGYTF; cdr3_nt: TGCGCCAGCAGCCAAGATGCCGGGATCAACTATGGCTACACCTTC
d_call: .; cdr3_length: 14; v_call: TRBV7-9; j_call: TRBJ2-2; clone_size: .; cdr3_aa: CASSLEGYTGELFF; cdr3_nt: TGTGCCAGCAGCTTAGAGGGGTACACCGGGGAGCTGTTTTTT
d_call: TRBD1; cdr3_length: 13; v_call: TRBV28; j_call: TRBJ1-2; clone_size: few; cdr3_aa: CASSTGTAYGYTF; cdr3_nt: TGTGCCAGCAGCACCGGGACAGCCTATGGCTACACCTTC
d_call: .; cdr3_length: 14; v_call: TRBV16; j_call: TRBJ1-2; clone_size: .; cdr3_aa: CASSQTGANYGYTF; cdr3_nt: TGTGCCAGCAGCCAGACAGGAGCTAACTATGGCTACACCTTC
d_call: TRBD1; cdr3_length: 15; v_call: TRBV3-1/TRBV3-2; j_call: TRBJ1-1; clone_size: few; cdr3_aa: CASSQAEQGQTEAFF; cdr3_nt: TGTGCCAGCAGCCAAGCTGAACAGGGGCAAACTGAAGCTTTCTTT
d_call: TRBD1; cdr3_length: 16; v_call: TRBV30; j_call: TRBJ1-5; clone_size: .; cdr3_aa: CAWSLTGRGGNQPQHF; cdr3_nt: TGTGCCTGGAGTTTGACAGGGCGTGGGGGCAATCAGCCCCAGCATTTT
d_call: .; cdr3_length: 14; v_call: TRBV5-1; j_call: TRBJ1-1; clone_size: .; cdr3_aa: CASSLGQGHTEAFF; cdr3_nt: TGCGCCAGCAGCTTGGGGCAGGGCCACACTGAAGCTTTCTTT
d_call: .; cdr3_length: 15; v_call: TRBV25-1; j_call: TRBJ1-1; clone_size: once; cdr3_aa: CASSELGGSKAEAFF; cdr3_nt: TGTGCCAGCAGTGAATTGGGCGGGAGCAAGGCTGAAGCTTTCTTT
d_call: TRBD2; cdr3_length: 16; v_call: TRBV15; j_call: TRBJ2-3; clone_size: .; cdr3_aa: CATSSRTSGLSDTQYF; cdr3_nt: TGTGCCACCAGCTCTCGGACTAGCGGGCTATCAGATACGCAGTATTTT
d_call: .; cdr3_length: 14; v_call: TRBV23-1; j_call: TRBJ1-2; clone_size: .; cdr3_aa: CASTPPSRSDGYTF; cdr3_nt: TGCGCCAGCACCCCCCCGTCACGGAGCGATGGCTACACCTTC
d_call: .; cdr3_length: 18; v_call: TRBV14; j_call: TRBJ1-1; clone_size: .; cdr3_aa: CASSPLLSPSRVGAEAFF; cdr3_nt: TGTGCCAGCAGCCCCCTACTGAGCCCCAGTCGAGTGGGAGCTGAAGCTTTCTTT
d_call: .; cdr3_length: 14; v_call: TRBV15; j_call: TRBJ2-7; clone_size: once; cdr3_aa: CATSRDRERHEQYF; cdr3_nt: TGTGCCACCAGCAGAGATAGGGAGAGGCACGAGCAGTACTTC
d_call: TRBD1; cdr3_length: 15; v_call: TRBV10-3; j_call: TRBJ1-2; clone_size: .; cdr3_aa: CAISESPDRGDGYTF; cdr3_nt: TGTGCCATCAGTGAGTCGCCTGACAGGGGTGACGGCTACACCTTC
d_call: .; cdr3_length: 14; v_call: TRBV2; j_call: TRBJ2-1; clone_size: .; cdr3_aa: CASSQQQGHNEQFF; cdr3_nt: TGTGCCAGCAGTCAACAACAGGGCCACAATGAGCAGTTCTTC
d_call: TRBD1; cdr3_length: 11; v_call: TRBV12-3/TRBV12-4; j_call: TRBJ1-5; clone_size: .; cdr3_aa: CASSQGEPQHF; cdr3_nt: TGTGCCAGCAGTCAGGGGGAGCCCCAGCATTTT
d_call: .; cdr3_length: 13; v_call: TRBV18; j_call: TRBJ1-2; clone_size: once; cdr3_aa: CASSLDKNYGYTF; cdr3_nt: TGTGCCAGCTCCCTGGACAAGAACTATGGCTACACCTTC
d_call: .; cdr3_length: 15; v_call: TRBV5-6; j_call: TRBJ2-7; clone_size: .; cdr3_aa: CASSLVGQGLYEQYF; cdr3_nt: TGTGCCAGCAGCTTGGTAGGGCAGGGTCTCTACGAGCAGTACTTC
d_call: .; cdr3_length: 16; v_call: TRBV4-2; j_call: TRBJ2-2; clone_size: .; cdr3_aa: CASSQGLLANTGELFF; cdr3_nt: TGTGCCAGCAGCCAAGGGCTACTAGCAAACACCGGGGAGCTGTTTTTT
d_call: .; cdr3_length: 14; v_call: TRBV7-9; j_call: TRBJ2-7; clone_size: .; cdr3_aa: CASSLDAGAYEQYF; cdr3_nt: TGTGCCAGCAGCTTGGATGCGGGGGCATACGAGCAGTACTTC
d_call: .; cdr3_length: 14; v_call: TRBV5-1; j_call: TRBJ1-3; clone_size: .; cdr3_aa: CASSGTGSGNTIYF; cdr3_nt: TGCGCCAGCAGCGGCACAGGGTCTGGAAACACCATATATTTT
d_call: TRBD1; cdr3_length: 14; v_call: TRBV11-2; j_call: TRBJ2-7; clone_size: once; cdr3_aa: CASKKTGGGYEQYF; cdr3_nt: TGTGCCAGCAAGAAGACAGGGGGAGGCTACGAGCAGTACTTC
d_call: .; cdr3_length: 12; v_call: TRBV19; j_call: TRBJ1-5; clone_size: .; cdr3_aa: CASSKGVRPQHF; cdr3_nt: TGTGCCAGTAGTAAGGGGGTAAGGCCCCAGCATTTT
d_call: TRBD1; cdr3_length: 13; v_call: TRBV12-3/TRBV12-4; j_call: TRBJ1-2; clone_size: .; cdr3_aa: CASSWDSSYGYTF; cdr3_nt: TGTGCCAGCAGTTGGGACAGCAGTTATGGCTACACCTTC
d_call: .; cdr3_length: 15; v_call: TRBV14; j_call: TRBJ2-7; clone_size: once; cdr3_aa: CASSQDPGGGYEQYF; cdr3_nt: TGTGCCAGCAGCCAAGACCCCGGGGGAGGCTACGAGCAGTACTTC
d_call: TRBD2; cdr3_length: 16; v_call: TRBV7-9; j_call: TRBJ2-2; clone_size: .; cdr3_aa: CASSFPLAGRDGELFF; cdr3_nt: TGTGCCAGCAGCTTCCCCCTAGCGGGGCGGGACGGGGAGCTGTTTTTT
d_call: TRBD1; cdr3_length: 14; v_call: TRBV7-2; j_call: TRBJ2-7; clone_size: .; cdr3_aa: CASTPWGQGHEQYF; cdr3_nt: TGTGCCAGCACCCCTTGGGGACAGGGTCACGAGCAGTACTTC
d_call: .; cdr3_length: 13; v_call: TRBV7-9; j_call: TRBJ2-1; clone_size: .; cdr3_aa: CASNQRSAGEQFF; cdr3_nt: TGTGCCAGCAACCAAAGGTCCGCGGGCGAGCAGTTCTTC
d_call: TRBD2; cdr3_length: 16; v_call: TRBV11-2; j_call: TRBJ2-7; clone_size: .; cdr3_aa: CASSLEASGPSYEQYF; cdr3_nt: TGTGCCAGCAGCTTAGAAGCTAGCGGCCCGTCCTACGAGCAGTACTTC
d_call: TRBD2; cdr3_length: 21; v_call: TRBV6-6; j_call: TRBJ2-1; clone_size: .; cdr3_aa: CASSHSPGLAGAELREGEQFF; cdr3_nt: TGTGCCAGCAGCCACTCTCCGGGACTAGCGGGGGCGGAACTCCGGGAGGGTGAGCAGTTCTTC
d_call: .; cdr3_length: 15; v_call: TRBV5-1; j_call: TRBJ1-1; clone_size: once; cdr3_aa: CASSLIVGGNTEAFF; cdr3_nt: TGCGCCAGCAGCTTAATAGTCGGGGGGAACACTGAAGCTTTCTTT
d_call: TRBD1; cdr3_length: 14; v_call: TRBV5-1; j_call: TRBJ2-3; clone_size: .; cdr3_aa: CASSEGTATDTQYF; cdr3_nt: TGCGCCAGCAGCGAGGGGACAGCGACAGATACGCAGTATTTT
d_call: .; cdr3_length: 13; v_call: TRBV3-1/TRBV3-2; j_call: TRBJ2-3; clone_size: .; cdr3_aa: CASSQVAGDTQYF; cdr3_nt: TGTGCCAGCAGCCAAGTCGCGGGAGATACGCAGTATTTT
d_call: TRBD1; cdr3_length: 14; v_call: TRBV11-2; j_call: TRBJ1-1; clone_size: once; cdr3_aa: CASSSQGTVVAAFF; cdr3_nt: TGTGCCAGCAGCTCGCAAGGGACAGTCGTAGCAGCTTTCTTT
d_call: TRBD1; cdr3_length: 15; v_call: TRBV5-1; j_call: TRBJ2-7; clone_size: .; cdr3_aa: CASSPGQGYPYEQYF; cdr3_nt: TGCGCCAGCAGCCCGGGACAGGGGTACCCCTACGAGCAGTACTTC
d_call: .; cdr3_length: 13; v_call: TRBV27; j_call: TRBJ2-7; clone_size: .; cdr3_aa: CASSLENSYEQYF; cdr3_nt: TGTGCCAGCAGTTTAGAGAACTCCTACGAGCAGTACTTC
d_call: TRBD2; cdr3_length: 15; v_call: TRBV14; j_call: TRBJ2-5; clone_size: once; cdr3_aa: CASKGASGGQETQYF; cdr3_nt: TGTGCCAGCAAGGGGGCTAGCGGGGGACAAGAGACCCAGTACTTC
d_call: TRBD2; cdr3_length: 15; v_call: TRBV5-4; j_call: TRBJ2-2; clone_size: .; cdr3_aa: CAGRLAGANTGELFF; cdr3_nt: TGTGCCGGCAGACTAGCGGGAGCGAACACCGGGGAGCTGTTTTTT
d_call: TRBD2; cdr3_length: 15; v_call: TRBV5-1; j_call: TRBJ2-1; clone_size: .; cdr3_aa: CASSFLAGGPKEQFF; cdr3_nt: TGCGCCAGCAGCTTCTTAGCGGGGGGGCCTAAGGAGCAGTTCTTC
d_call: .; cdr3_length: 14; v_call: TRBV18; j_call: TRBJ2-1; clone_size: few; cdr3_aa: CASAFGRLPNEQFF; cdr3_nt: TGTGCCAGCGCATTCGGCAGGTTACCCAATGAGCAGTTCTTC
d_call: TRBD1; cdr3_length: 18; v_call: TRBV18; j_call: TRBJ2-6; clone_size: .; cdr3_aa: CASSPVGQGGSGANVLTF; cdr3_nt: TGTGCCAGCTCACCAGTGGGACAGGGTGGTTCTGGGGCCAACGTCCTGACTTTC
d_call: .; cdr3_length: 17; v_call: TRBV4-2; j_call: TRBJ1-2; clone_size: .; cdr3_aa: CASSQVGAGERNYGYTF; cdr3_nt: TGTGCCAGCAGCCAAGTGGGGGCGGGGGAAAGAAACTATGGCTACACCTTC
d_call: TRBD1; cdr3_length: 15; v_call: TRBV6-5; j_call: TRBJ2-7; clone_size: .; cdr3_aa: CASRWRDRGTYEQYF; cdr3_nt: TGTGCCAGCCGGTGGAGGGACAGGGGTACCTACGAGCAGTACTTC
d_call: .; cdr3_length: 13; v_call: TRBV7-3; j_call: TRBJ2-1; clone_size: .; cdr3_aa: CASSLTPSDEQFF; cdr3_nt: TGTGCCAGCAGCTTAACCCCGAGTGATGAGCAGTTCTTC
d_call: .; cdr3_length: 16; v_call: TRBV7-2; j_call: TRBJ2-1; clone_size: .; cdr3_aa: CASSPPGLSSYNEQFF; cdr3_nt: TGTGCCAGCAGTCCCCCAGGATTAAGCTCCTACAATGAGCAGTTCTTC
d_call: .; cdr3_length: 14; v_call: TRBV18; j_call: TRBJ2-2; clone_size: .; cdr3_aa: CASSPSRNTGELFF; cdr3_nt: TGTGCCAGCTCACCATCGAGGAACACCGGGGAGCTGTTTTTT
d_call: .; cdr3_length: 14; v_call: TRBV11-2; j_call: TRBJ1-1; clone_size: .; cdr3_aa: CASSLTTGLTEAFF; cdr3_nt: TGTGCCAGCAGCTTAACCACAGGGCTCACTGAAGCTTTCTTT
d_call: .; cdr3_length: 16; v_call: TRBV23-1; j_call: TRBJ1-1; clone_size: .; cdr3_aa: CASSQSGLGGSTEAFF; cdr3_nt: TGCGCCAGCAGTCAATCTGGGCTAGGAGGGAGCACTGAAGCTTTCTTT
d_call: .; cdr3_length: 12; v_call: TRBV5-6; j_call: TRBJ2-7; clone_size: .; cdr3_aa: CASSFFPREQYF; cdr3_nt: TGTGCCAGCAGCTTTTTCCCGCGCGAGCAGTACTTC